The T cell receptor beta chain described here comes from a study of blood T cell repertoires in COVID-19 (dated by TCRdb to the early 2020s). Turning to the overall study: Samples from collaborators originated in the United States, Italy and Spain and spanned both the acute and convalescent phases of COVID-19. The material from the prospective study consisted of cDNA or gDNA derived from T cells, B-cell-depleted T cells, or PBMCs. The dataset comprised deeply sampled blood TCRbeta repertoires from subjects exposed to, actively infected with, or recovered from COVID-19. The repertoires were released in a freely available public database meant as a resource for research on the immune response to SARS-CoV-2. Samples came from the ongoing ImmuneRACE study (first 160 participants) plus 1,254 subjects from 6 global collaborators. A de-identified subject ID, COVID-19 status, age in years and sex were almost always included in the sample metadata. Where HLA class I and class II types were available, the types were taken from metadata supplied by the sample provider, not from assay-based typing.

The immunoSEQ Assay, a bias-controlled multiplex PCR, was used to amplify TCRbeta CDR3 regions from genomic DNA. The authors' analysis ran thus. Nucleated cell counts per sample were estimated from amplification of reference gene primers within the assay. Sequence reads were collapsed and filtered to measure the absolute abundance of every unique TCRbeta CDR3 rearrangement. For each sample, productive Simpson clonality was calculated by taking the square root of Simpson's diversity index across productive rearrangements. Not all clones reach the TCRdb copy of this immuneACCESS table, which keeps in-frame sequences only. Checked studies attribute under half of the gap to unresolved V genes and leave the rest unexplained. V and J calls plus clone size are reproduced from that table; the DNA served to infer D and trimming. The sample table contains some 80,000 clones; only one count was recorded for about 80% of them. The top ten clonotypes cover around 12% of the sample.

The collaborating institutions used their own protocols to collect whole blood in K2EDTA tubes. For TCRbeta analysis, collaborators shipped samples in one of three forms: frozen whole blood, isolated PBMCs, or DNA extracted from either of those sample types. Overall results and qualifications from the work: Clinical and demographic metadata were provided uncurated, with the amount varying by source and participant.

Its CDR3 holds 15 amino acids, cysteine through phenylalanine. Here the CDR3 DNA is all that survives: 45 bases in frame from base 1. Via the germline V gene, CDR1 is MDHEN and CDR2 SYDVKM. At the junction V is shortened by 3 bases and J by 0 bases, with 8 bases in between. On this clone itself: Its antigen target is currently unknown. No qualities accompany the bases; no much larger clone lies one base away.

The material sequenced was peripheral blood. The clonotype comes from a woman aged 40 to 50 with active or convalescent COVID-19. Rearrangement joined TRBV28 to TRBJ1-4, with a weak D call of TRBD1 (5 bases match). This receptor carries the CDR3 CASSLQGTTNEKLFF. The sequenced DNA: TGTGCCAGCAGTTTGCAGGGTACAACTAATGAAAAACTGTTTTTT.